These 22 T cell receptor beta chains came from one sample sequenced in a study of blood T cells in healthy people across ages. It was with a sample-barcoded 5' primer and a J-beta primer mix that a second PCR of about 6 to 12 cycles was run. TCRdb called the 5' RACE reads again in MiXCR, with one record for every CDR3 protein. The top ten hold more than 2% of the sample, which has over 1,500,000 distinct CDR3 sequences, 49% seen once. Sequencing was done on a sample of blood. The receptors originated from a woman in her 40s in good health.

The chain carries TRBV4-1 and TRBJ2-7, with TRBD2 matching 8 bases. Matching the DNA end better, TRBJ2-5 makes the J call doubtful. The CDR3 runs to 14 residues. The V gene's germline CDR1 is MGHRA and CDR2 YSYEKL. This CDR3 reads CASSRGTSWETQYF. The CDR3 nucleotides are TGCGCCAGCAGCCGGGGGACTAGTTGGGAGACCCAGTACTTC.

This clonotype was seen more than once but under ten times. The CDR3 DNA reads TGTGCCAGCCGTAGCCCGGGGAAGTACGAGCAGTACTTC. This codes for CASRSPGKYEQYF. J is TRBJ2-7 and V is TRBV5-5, with D possibly being TRBD2 (5 bases). With 7 bases removed from V and 4 bases from J, the gap between germline ends came to 15 bases. Germline loops: CDR1 SGHKS, CDR2 YYEKEE (reference sequence). The CDR3 loop spans 13 amino acids.

The V gene is TRBV9, the J gene TRBJ1-2; tentatively, D is TRBD1 (6 bases). The CDR3 has 15 amino acids. CDR1 is SGDLS, CDR2 YYNGEE, per germline. V shed 0 bases and J shed 4 bases, with 13 bases lying between them. CDR3 sequence: CASSVVPGQTYGYTF. The CDR3 coding sequence is TGTGCCAGCAGCGTAGTGCCCGGACAGACCTATGGCTACACCTTC.

The chain couples TRBV20-1 to TRBJ2-1; 12 nucleotides align to TRBD2. Germline V gives CDR1 DFQATT, CDR2 SNEGSKA (reference sequence). V lost 4 bases, J lost 0 bases, and 1 base stayed unmatched. CDR3 length: 15 residues. CDR3 coding DNA: TGCAGTGCTACTAGCGGGGGGGGCTCCTACAATGAGCAGTTCTTC. Translation gives CSATSGGGSYNEQFF.

This clonotype has just one count. The gene calls are TRBV6-5 and TRBJ2-3, with D tentatively TRBD1 (5 bases). Germline V gene data show CDR1 as MNHEY and CDR2 as SVGAGI. V lost 5 bases and J 4 bases, leaving 16 bases between the germline ends. The CDR3 loop spans 15 amino acids. The CDR3 loop is CASSHFQGVADTQYF. The CDR3 coding sequence is TGTGCCAGCAGTCATTTCCAGGGTGTTGCAGATACGCAGTATTTT.

The chain employs TRBV4-1 and TRBJ2-7, with a tentative D call TRBD1 (6 bases). V was pared by 9 bases and J by 1 base, with 19 bases between. Germline V gives CDR1 MGHRA, CDR2 YSYEKL. The CDR3 length is 15 residues. The CDR3 DNA is TGCGCCAGTCGCCCTCAAACAGGGCGTTCCTACGAGCAGTACTTC. Its protein product is CASRPQTGRSYEQYF.

The V gene is TRBV7-2, the J gene TRBJ2-7; 7 bases fit TRBD2. With V trimmed by 2 bases and J by 1 base, 11 bases remained unmatched. The CDR3 is 17 amino acids. Per germline, CDR1 SGHTA and CDR2 FQGNSA. CDR3 DNA sequence: TGTGCCAGCAGCTTAACCGTCAGGAGCGGGAAGTCCTACGAGCAGTACTTC. Amino acids: CASSLTVRSGKSYEQYF.

The chain carries TRBV5-1 and TRBJ2-5; 16 bases are a match to TRBD2. The J call may be wrong; the DNA end is better matched by TRBJ2-7. Germline V gene data show CDR1 as SGHRS and CDR2 as YFSETQ. This CDR3 contains 16 residues. The CDR3 loop is CASGPGTSGGADEQYF. The CDR3 DNA reads as TGCGCCAGCGGGCCTGGGACTAGCGGGGGGGCCGACGAGCAGTACTTC.

This clonotype was observed a few times. The chain is built from TRBV6-5 and TRBJ2-1; D perhaps matches TRBD2 (7 bases). The V and J ends lost 9 bases and 9 bases respectively, with 18 bases between them. Germline CDR1 is MNHEY and CDR2 is SVGAGI. The CDR3 is 13 residues long. CDR3 sequence: CASRGSGGPEQFF. The CDR3 DNA is TGTGCCAGTAGGGGTTCGGGGGGCCCTGAGCAGTTCTTC.

Comment on this clonotype: The junction departs from the called germline gene at one end, perhaps through a read error. The J gene is TRBJ2-5, the V gene TRBV6-2 or TRBV6-3; possibly TRBD2 for D (6 bases). The CDR3 consists of 16 residues. Germline assignment: CDR1 MNHEY and CDR2 SVGEGT. This chain's CDR3 is CASSYSRGKSQETQNF. The CDR3 nucleotides are TGTGCCAGCAGTTACAGTCGGGGGAAAAGCCAAGAGACCCAGAACTTC.

This clonotype came up a few times. This chain connects TRBV27 to TRBJ2-5; a possible D gene is TRBD2 (5 bases). The germline CDR1 and CDR2 sequences are MNHEY and SMNVEV (reference sequence). This CDR3 has 16 amino acids. The ends were cut back, 5 bases at V and 5 bases at J, with 21 bases in the middle. The CDR3 nucleotides read TGTGCCAGCAGTCCGCCCGGGCCAACCTGGAGGGAGACCCAGTACTTC. Protein: CASSPPGPTWRETQYF.

The chain employs TRBV9 and TRBJ1-5; D may be TRBD1 (6 bases). Germline loops: CDR1 SGDLS, CDR2 YYNGEE. This CDR3 spans 16 amino acids. The V gene lost 0 bases and the J gene lost 1 base, with 11 bases spanning the gap. As DNA, the CDR3 is TGTGCCAGCAGCGTAGGTGGGGGGGCGAGCAATCAGCCCCAGCATTTT. As protein: CASSVGGGASNQPQHF.

This clonotype was detected only a few times. The chain links TRBV6-5 to TRBJ2-1; no firm D call. Trimming took off 0 bases at V and 8 bases at J, with 14 bases between the two ends. The CDR3 runs 15 residues. Looked up from germline, CDR1 is MNHEY and CDR2 is SVGAGI. The CDR3 is CASSYSSVPLHEQFF. The CDR3 nucleotides are TGTGCCAGCAGTTACTCGAGTGTGCCCCTCCATGAGCAGTTCTTC.

The J gene is TRBJ1-2, the V gene TRBV29-1, with TRBD1 identical over 8 bases. The CDR3 consists of 12 residues. After removal of 3 bases from V and 6 bases from J, the junction contained 3 bases not matched to a gene. Germline CDR1 and CDR2: SQVTM and ANQGSEA. As DNA, the CDR3 is TGCAGCGTTGACACAGGGGGAGATGGCTACACCTTC. Translated: CSVDTGGDGYTF.

This clonotype has only a few counts. The chain joins TRBV18 to TRBJ2-1; D might be TRBD2 (5 bases). This CDR3 has 16 residues. Germline V CDR1 and CDR2: KGHSH, LQKENI. V was clipped by 3 bases and J by 2 bases, with 14 bases between them. In nucleotides, the CDR3 is TGTGCCAGCTCACCTAAGGGAGTGGCTCCCTACAATGAGCAGTTCTTC. It is translated as CASSPKGVAPYNEQFF.

The DNA of the CDR3 is TGCAGTGCTAGTCCGGACGATCAGCCCCAGCATTTT. Its translation: CSASPDDQPQHF. The chain is built from TRBV20-1 and TRBJ1-5; D remains unclear. Germline loops: CDR1 DFQATT, CDR2 SNEGSKA (reference sequence). There are 12 residues in the CDR3. V was clipped by 3 bases and J by 5 bases, with 8 bases between them.

V and J are TRBV7-2 and TRBJ2-1; 9 bases agree with TRBD2. The V segment lost 3 bases and the J segment 10 bases; nucleotides outside the gene matches: 10. Germline V gives CDR1 SGHTA, CDR2 FQGNSA. The CDR3 extends over 15 amino acids. The DNA of the CDR3 is TGTGCCAGCAGCTTCCATAGCGGGGGCCGAGGAGAGCAGTTCTTC. This gives the protein CASSFHSGGRGEQFF.

The rearrangement uses TRBV4-2 and TRBJ2-3; 12 bases map to TRBD1. The junction had 3 bases not matched to a gene; V was cut back by 3 bases and J by 5 bases. Germline lookup yields CDR1 LGHNA and CDR2 YNFKEQ. The CDR3 covers 15 residues. The CDR3 coding sequence is TGTGCCAGCAGCCACGGGACAGGGGGCCGAGATACGCAGTATTTT. Translated, it gives CASSHGTGGRDTQYF.

This chain connects TRBV4-3 to TRBJ2-4; D is unclear. The CDR3 is 14 residues long. Between the trimmed V and J ends, which lost 0 bases and 15 bases, there was a span of 18 bases. Germline-derived CDR1 and CDR2 are LGHNA and YSLEER. CDR3 bases: TGCGCCAGCAGCCAAGATCGGGTTAATCGCGAGCGGTACTTC. It encodes CASSQDRVNRERYF.

V and J are TRBV28 and TRBJ2-7, with D perhaps matching TRBD1 (6 bases). The CDR3 consists of 15 residues. The germline V gene has CDR1 MDHEN and CDR2 SYDVKM. Trimming took 4 bases from V and 2 from J, leaving 15 bases between them. The CDR3 here is CASSSYRQATYEQYF. For the CDR3, the DNA is TGTGCCAGCAGTTCCTATCGACAGGCAACCTACGAGCAGTACTTC.

This clonotype was seen a handful of times. The chain couples TRBV27 to TRBJ1-2, with 7 bases matching TRBD1. Looked up from germline, CDR1 is MNHEY and CDR2 is SMNVEV (reference sequence). The V segment lost 1 base and the J segment 7 bases; nucleotides outside the gene matches: 6. CDR3 length: 14 residues. CDR3 coding DNA: TGTGCCAGCAGTTTATGGGAGGGGGCGCGTGGCTACACCTTC. This sequence encodes CASSLWEGARGYTF.

The chain combines TRBV6-1 with TRBJ2-3, with TRBD2 matching over 9 bases. J gave up 1 base and V 5 bases, and 13 bases lay outside the gene matches. Germline V gene sequence: CDR1 MNHNS, CDR2 SASEGT. The CDR3 has 18 amino acids. In nucleotides, the CDR3 is TGTGCCAGCAGTCCTTTAGCGGGGGCTGAAGGGGGCACAGATACGCAGTATTTT. Protein: CASSPLAGAEGGTDTQYF.